The 23 T cell receptor beta chains reported below all come from one sample, sequenced in a study of shared clonotypes between healthy human individuals. The assay was immunoSEQ multiplex PCR, and TCRdb's table has in-frame clones only and misses some. The sample lists around 500,000 clones, approximately 80% seen once, with about 12% in the top ten. The sequencing sample was made of PBMCs. These TCRs come from a woman aged 35 to 49 in good health. Some clones in this sample may be carry-over from other donors' samples.

This sequence joins TRBV27 and TRBJ2-2; no reliable D call. Trimming stripped 0 bases from V and 5 bases from J, with 4 bases between. The CDR3 contains 13 residues. From germline, CDR1 is MNHEY and CDR2 SMNVEV (reference sequence). The CDR3 coding sequence is TGTGCCAGCAGTTTATCGACTACCGGGGAGCTGTTTTTT. Protein product: CASSLSTTGELFF.

The chain is built from TRBV7-6 and TRBJ2-3; D could derive from TRBD1 or TRBD2 (5 bases each). Germline CDR1 is SGHVS and CDR2 is FNYEAQ. V was pared by 4 bases and J by 0 bases, with 17 bases between. This CDR3 is 17 amino acids long. CDR3 residues: CASSSRGLGPSTDTQYF. The CDR3 bases are TGTGCCAGCAGCTCGCGAGGACTGGGGCCTAGCACAGATACGCAGTATTTT.

V is TRBV5-1 and J is TRBJ2-5; 9 nucleotides match TRBD2. CDR1 and CDR2 from the germline V gene are SGHRS and YFSETQ. This CDR3 has 14 residues. The V gene end was trimmed by 6 bases and the J gene end by 4 bases; junction bases not matched to a gene: 7. DNA for the CDR3: TGCGCCAGCAACCTAGCGGGGTGGGGAGAGACCCAGTACTTC. Its protein product is CASNLAGWGETQYF.

The CDR3 region is CASSHNFLGGGPGDTQYF. Here the CDR3 DNA reads TGTGCCAGCAGCCATAATTTTCTGGGGGGAGGGCCAGGAGATACGCAGTATTTT. The chain has TRBV4-2 and TRBJ2-3; 7 bases align to TRBD2. In germline, CDR1 is LGHNA, CDR2 YNFKEQ. This CDR3 spans 18 amino acids. V gave up 3 bases and J gave up 5 bases; unmatched junction bases: 17.

This rearrangement joins TRBV15 to TRBJ2-3; unclear D gene. Germline CDR1 and CDR2: LNHNV and YYDKDF (reference sequence). The V end was cut by 1 base, the J end by 0 bases, with 8 bases between. The CDR3 runs to 15 residues. Here the CDR3 reads CATSRVRASTDTQYF. Written as DNA, the CDR3 is TGTGCCACCAGCAGAGTTAGGGCTAGCACAGATACGCAGTATTTT.

The CDR3 spells CAWRALRGTSGSLDTQYF. CDR3 in DNA: TGTGCCTGGAGAGCCTTAAGGGGGACTAGCGGGAGTCTGGATACGCAGTATTTT. The chain recombines TRBV30 with TRBJ2-3; 14 nucleotides agree with TRBD2. Per germline, CDR1 GTSNPN and CDR2 SVGIG (reference sequence). The CDR3 is 18 amino acids. J lost 6 bases, V lost 3 bases, and 14 bases had no gene match.

V and J are TRBV2 and TRBJ2-7; 8 positions agree with TRBD1. Germline V gene lookup returns CDR1 SNHLY and CDR2 FYNNEI. The CDR3 sequence is 14 residues long. Trimming removed 7 bases from V and 1 base from J; junction bases left unmatched: 6. The DNA of the CDR3 is TGTGCCAGCACTCAGGACAGGGCGTCCTACGAGCAGTACTTC. Its protein is CASTQDRASYEQYF. Drawing the rest from reference TRBV2 and TRBJ2-7, the complete variable domain is EPEVTQTPSHQVTQMGQEVILRCVPISNHLYFYWYRQILGQKVEFLVSFYNNEISEKSEIFDDQFSVERPDGSNFTLKIRSTKLEDSAMYFCASTQDRASYEQYFGPGTRLTVT.

The rearrangement links TRBV5-1 to TRBJ2-1; 10 nucleotides match TRBD2. The germline V gene has CDR1 SGHRS and CDR2 YFSETQ. The CDR3 runs 14 residues. V was pared by 0 bases and J by 9 bases, with 3 bases of the junction left unmatched. The CDR3 reads CASSLASGSSEQFF. The CDR3 bases are TGCGCCAGCAGCTTGGCTAGCGGGAGTAGTGAGCAGTTCTTC. Full variable domain (rest looked up from reference TRBV5-1 and TRBJ2-1): KAGVTQTPRYLIKTRGQQVTLSCSPISGHRSVSWYQQTPGQGLQFLFEYFSETQRNKGNFPGRFSGRQFSNSRSEMNVSTLELGDSALYLCASSLASGSSEQFFGPGTRLTVL.

Details on this clone: This sequence may be a read error, since a much larger clone differs from it by one base. Other DNA sequences in the same sample also yield this CDR3. The chain joins TRBV2 to TRBJ1-4; D remains unclear. Germline CDR1 is SNHLY and CDR2 is FYNNEI. There are 13 residues in the CDR3. CDR3 DNA sequence: TGTGCCAGCAGCCCCCGCTCGGGTGAAAAGCTGTTTTTT. As protein: CASSPRSGEKLFF.

The J gene is TRBJ2-5, the V gene TRBV5-1; no reliable D call. The V gene lost 3 bases and the J gene lost 3 bases, with 12 bases spanning the gap. Germline assignment: CDR1 SGHRS and CDR2 YFSETQ. The CDR3 is 14 amino acids. The CDR3 DNA reads as TGCGCCAGCAGCTCTACCGGCGGTGAAGAGACCCAGTACTTC. Translation: CASSSTGGEETQYF. Filled out from reference TRBV5-1 and TRBJ2-5, the complete variable domain reads KAGVTQTPRYLIKTRGQQVTLSCSPISGHRSVSWYQQTPGQGLQFLFEYFSETQRNKGNFPGRFSGRQFSNSRSEMNVSTLELGDSALYLCASSSTGGEETQYFGPGTRLLVL.

The chain links TRBV11-3 to TRBJ1-3; TRBD1 matches 7 bases. Germline-derived CDR1 and CDR2 are SGHNT and YENEEA. V dropped 4 bases and J dropped 3; count of bases not matched to a gene: 6. CDR3 size: 15 residues. In DNA, the CDR3 is TGTGCCAGCAGCTCATCAACAGGGGTTGGAAACACCATATATTTT. It is translated as CASSSSTGVGNTIYF. Full variable domain (outside the CDR3, taken from reference TRBV11-3 and TRBJ1-3): EAGVVQSPRYKIIEKKQPVAFWCNPISGHNTLYWYLQNLGQGPELLIRYENEEAVDDSQLPKDRFSAERLKGVDSTLKIQPAELGDSAVYLCASSSSTGVGNTIYFGEGSWLTVV.

The chain has TRBV29-1 and TRBJ2-4; TRBD1 matches 8 bases. V lost 6 bases, J lost 8 bases, and 3 bases stayed unmatched. The germline V gene encodes CDR1 SQVTM and CDR2 ANQGSEA. The CDR3 has 11 residues. CDR3 loop: CSVQGADIQYF. In DNA form, the CDR3 reads TGCAGCGTCCAGGGGGCAGACATTCAGTACTTC.

This chain connects TRBV28 to TRBJ2-7; D assignment may be TRBD1 or TRBD2 (5 bases each). Trimming left V 4 bases short and J 2 bases short, with 15 bases between. Germline V gene lookup returns CDR1 MDHEN and CDR2 SYDVKM. The CDR3 runs 15 residues. The CDR3 DNA follows: TGTGCCAGCAGTTCCAGACGAGGGGCCACCTACGAGCAGTACTTC. Amino acids: CASSSRRGATYEQYF.

The chain couples TRBV6-1 to TRBJ1-5; maybe TRBD1 (5 bases). Trimming removed 6 bases at V and 11 bases at J, with 14 bases between. This CDR3 has 12 amino acids. Germline CDR1 and CDR2: MNHNS and SASEGT. CDR3 region: CASRTDSLAQHF. The CDR3 DNA follows: TGTGCCAGCAGGACTGACAGTTTGGCCCAGCATTTT.

CDR3 in DNA: TGTGCCAGTGAATCCCCGGCGACTCACTTTTATGGCTACACCTTC. This encodes CASESPATHFYGYTF. This sequence joins TRBV28 and TRBJ1-2; the D is unclear. The germline V gene has CDR1 MDHEN and CDR2 SYDVKM. The CDR3 spans 15 residues. Deletions cut 9 bases from V and 5 bases from J, with 22 bases between.

The chain carries TRBV6-5 and TRBJ2-1; tentative D call: TRBD1 (6 bases). The CDR3 loop spans 13 amino acids. Germline-derived CDR1 and CDR2 are MNHEY and SVGAGI. The V gene lost 4 bases and the J gene lost 7 bases, with 11 bases spanning the gap. The CDR3 nucleotides read TGTGCCAGCAGTTTGGGGGCGCGTAATGAGCAGTTCTTC. Translating it yields CASSLGARNEQFF.

In its sample, this clone was seen once. V usage is TRBV28 and J usage is TRBJ2-6; TRBD1 matches at 7 bases. The CDR3 length is 15 residues. J gave up 4 bases and V 7 bases, and 7 bases lay outside the gene matches. The germline V gene has CDR1 MDHEN and CDR2 SYDVKM. As DNA, the CDR3 is TGTGCCAGCACCATAGGGGGCGCCGGGGCCAACGTCCTGACTTTC. It yields the protein CASTIGGAGANVLTF.

The gene calls are TRBV9 and TRBJ2-7, with D unclear. This CDR3 is 15 amino acids long. V lost 0 bases and J lost 0, with 10 bases in between. Germline values: CDR1 SGDLS, CDR2 YYNGEE. The CDR3 protein is CASSVEGSFSYEQYF. CDR3 nucleotides: TGTGCCAGCAGCGTAGAGGGTAGCTTCTCCTACGAGCAGTACTTC.

Remarks on this clone: The identical CDR3 is also encoded by other nucleotide sequences in the sample. The chain combines TRBV5-1 with TRBJ1-5; 7 bases line up with TRBD1. The CDR3 loop spans 14 amino acids. CDR1 is SGHRS and CDR2 is YFSETQ in the germline V gene. V gave up 0 bases and J gave up 4 bases; unmatched junction bases: 1. This CDR3 is CASSLGDRNQPQHF. In DNA form, the CDR3 reads TGCGCCAGCAGCTTGGGGGACAGAAATCAGCCCCAGCATTTT.

The chain joins TRBV7-2 to TRBJ1-5; D unclear. The V gene's germline CDR1 is SGHTA and CDR2 FQGNSA. The CDR3 spans 16 residues. The germline V and J ends were trimmed by 2 bases and 0 bases, with 11 bases remaining between them. DNA for the CDR3: TGTGCCAGCAGCTTAAGGCAGATTTATAGCAATCAGCCCCAGCATTTT. This encodes CASSLRQIYSNQPQHF.

The V call is TRBV29-1, the J call TRBJ1-2; TRBD1 is a possible D gene (6 bases). The V end was cut by 7 bases, the J end by 4 bases, with 16 bases between. The CDR3 is made up of 13 amino acids. The V gene's germline CDR1 is SQVTM and CDR2 ANQGSEA. The CDR3 region has the DNA TGCAGCGCCCGGACAGATAGACCCTATGGCTACACCTTC. This codes for CSARTDRPYGYTF.

The chain uses TRBV15 and TRBJ1-1, with D possibly TRBD1 on 5 matching bases. Germline CDR1 LNHNV, CDR2 YYDKDF (reference sequence). The CDR3 is made up of 15 amino acids. The V end lost 1 base, the J end lost 5 bases, and 14 bases lay between the germline ends. The CDR3 nucleotides are TGTGCCACCAGCAGAGGGGGCAGGGTTGGGACTGAAGCTTTCTTT. Translating gives CATSRGGRVGTEAFF.

The rearrangement joins TRBV14 to TRBJ1-1; tentative D call: TRBD1 (6 bases). This CDR3 is 15 amino acids long. V gave up 3 bases and J gave up 0 bases, with 11 bases separating them. CDR1 and CDR2 from the germline V gene are SGHDN and FVKESK. The CDR3 loop is CASSHDRHMNTEAFF. Written as DNA, the CDR3 is TGTGCCAGCAGCCACGACAGGCACATGAACACTGAAGCTTTCTTT.